This TCR beta chain was found in a study of T cells in Graves' hyperthyroidism and ophthalmopathy (dated by TCRdb to about 2019). About the full investigation: Peripheral blood samples were taken at initial diagnosis, before any treatment was given. Thyroid tissue and blood T-cell repertoires from more than 5 Graves' hyperthyroidism patients were also compared in the study. To identify distinguishing TCR V-J signatures, a discovery cohort of about 95 patients was used, comprising roughly 45 with Graves' ophthalmopathy and 57 with stable Graves' hyperthyroidism. The 90 to 100 discovery patients were randomly divided into training and test sets at a 7:3 ratio. Once sampling was done, hyperthyroidism patients were given methimazole at a starting dose of 30 mg daily, whereas ophthalmopathy patients were given high-dose intravenous methylprednisolone. An independent validation cohort of under 20 hyperthyroidism patients and more than 15 patients who later progressed to ophthalmopathy tested prospective prediction of ophthalmopathy. The paper reports TCR Vbeta CDR3 sequencing of some 140 peripheral blood samples: 40 or so ophthalmopathy, under 85 hyperthyroidism and approximately 17 progressor patients.

This clonotype occurred many times. Its target antigen remains unknown. Base-call qualities are not available, and no considerably larger clone is one nucleotide away. Per the germline V gene, SGHNT is the CDR1 and YENEEA is the CDR2. Including cysteine and phenylalanine, the CDR3 has 16 amino acids. This entry keeps only the CDR3 DNA: 48 bases, framed from base 1. From V the trimming removes 7 bases and from J it removes 2 bases, while the gene matches leave 7 bases of the junction unaccounted for. Ophthalmopathy patients had moderately to severely active disease, Clinical Activity Score of at least 3, NOSPECS grade of at least 4, and duration under 3 months. Patients with uncontrolled infections, other autoimmune diseases, pregnancy or lactation were excluded. Diagnoses were based on clinical symptoms, serum thyroxine and TRAb, thyroid ultrasound and orbital computed tomography. PBMCs were separated from 10 ml of fresh peripheral blood using Ficoll-Paque density gradient centrifugation. Trizol reagent was used to extract total RNA, and RNA quality was then checked on an Agilent 2100 Bioanalyzer.

Beyond this particular receptor, the publication reports: Most expanded thyroid clonotypes (frequency above 0.001) were also detected in blood, a finding suggesting that blood repertoires may reflect thyroid immune responses. Ophthalmopathy was separated from stable hyperthyroidism by a 13 V-J signature model, with 85% to 90% sensitivity and roughly 84% specificity obtained in cross-validation and 80%/75% obtained in testing. During validation, the model predicted progression to ophthalmopathy a median of around 7 months ahead of onset, with more than 55% sensitivity and 72% to 85% specificity. Sample size was not statistically predetermined, and investigators were not blinded to group allocation.

Amplification of TCR beta CDR3 regions was carried out from RNA transcripts. The TCR CDR3 was subjected to a first round of RT-PCR using the HTBI primer set and the Qiagen OneStep RT-PCR kit. Libraries were constructed in a second round of multiplex PCR, after which size selection and purification were carried out. The libraries were sequenced on an Illumina HiSeq2000 using paired-end 100 bp reads. Per the source publication's procedure: Raw data were processed with SOAPnuke, discarding reads with adapters, uncalled bases, mean Phred below 15, or no exact constant-primer or identifier match. COPE v1.2.5 was used to merge high-quality paired reads, and clonotypes were defined as unique nucleotide sequences. MiTCR v1.1 was used to align clonotypes to the IMGT TRBV, TRBD and TRBJ reference segments. Analysis was restricted to V-J combinations with a frequency above 0.0001, which covered about 99% of repertoires. A TCS score was defined as the ratio between F50 (clonal expansion) and ExV (chaos), using BLOSUM62-based TCRdist between CDR3 peptides within each V-J. Welch's t-statistics and random forest reduced 500 to 650 V-J features to 13, which were used in a naive Bayes classifier (R e1071). Clones were called with MiXCR by TCRdb after fastp trimmed the public reads at Q25, and only in-frame beta chains were retained. Each entry is one CDR3 protein sequence, shown with its most common DNA and genes. TCRdb, not the authors, supplied the V and J calls. Recorded for this sample are about 640,000 distinct CDR3 sequences; about 14% of them occurred a single time. Approximately 12% of the sample rests with the top ten.

What was sequenced was blood. The sequence derives from a woman aged 45-65 years with Graves' ophthalmopathy. Recombination connected TRBV11-3 to TRBJ2-7; 14 central bases correspond to TRBD2. Here is the DNA: TGTGCCAGCAAAGGACTAGCGGGAGGTGACCCCTACGAGCAGTACTTC. Its protein product is CASKGLAGGDPYEQYF.